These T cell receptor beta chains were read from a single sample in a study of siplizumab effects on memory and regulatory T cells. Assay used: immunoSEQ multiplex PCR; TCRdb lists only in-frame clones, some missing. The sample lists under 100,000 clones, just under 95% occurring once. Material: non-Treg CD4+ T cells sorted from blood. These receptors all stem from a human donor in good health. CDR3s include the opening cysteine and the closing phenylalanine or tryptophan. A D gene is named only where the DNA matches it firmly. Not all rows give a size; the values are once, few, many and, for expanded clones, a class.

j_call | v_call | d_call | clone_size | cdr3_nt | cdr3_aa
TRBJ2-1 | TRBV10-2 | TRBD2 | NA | TGCGCCAGCAGTGACGTCGGGAGGGCCGCGGGAGAGCAGTTCTTC | CASSDVGRAAGEQFF
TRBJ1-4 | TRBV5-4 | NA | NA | TGTGCCAGCAGCTTTGGGGCAGGGAATGAAAAACTGTTTTTT | CASSFGAGNEKLFF
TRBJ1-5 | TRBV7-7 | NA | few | TGTGCCAGCAGCTTAGATAGCAATCAGCCCCAGCATTTT | CASSLDSNQPQHF
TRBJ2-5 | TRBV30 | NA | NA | TGTGCCTGGAGTTCTGGGGCCGGGGAGACCCAGTACTTC | CAWSSGAGETQYF
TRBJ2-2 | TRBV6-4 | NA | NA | TGTGCCAGCAGTCCGGGATCTACCGGGGAGCTGTTTTTT | CASSPGSTGELFF
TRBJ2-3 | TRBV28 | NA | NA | TGTGCCAGCAGTCTTAGGGCAGATACGCAGTATTTT | CASSLRADTQYF
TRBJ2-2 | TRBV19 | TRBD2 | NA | TGTGCCAGTAGTTCTTCTAGCGGGAGCCTCACCGGGGAGCTGTTTTTT | CASSSSSGSLTGELFF
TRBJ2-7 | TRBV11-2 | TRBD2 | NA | TGTGCCAGCAGCTTAGACTCCCCGACTAGCGGTAACTACGAGCAGTACTTC | CASSLDSPTSGNYEQYF
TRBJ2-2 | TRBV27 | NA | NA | TGTGCCAGCAGTTTGGGTATACAGTTTTACGGGGAGCTGTTTTTT | CASSLGIQFYGELFF
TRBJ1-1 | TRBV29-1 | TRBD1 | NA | TGCAGCGGGACAGGGGTAGGGAACACTGAAGCTTTCTTT | CSGTGVGNTEAFF
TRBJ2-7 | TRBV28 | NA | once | TGTGCCAGCAGCTCCCAGGGTCTCAGGAGCGAGCAGTACTTC | CASSSQGLRSEQYF
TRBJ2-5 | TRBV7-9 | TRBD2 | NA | TGTGCCAGCAGCTTAGATCTAGCGGGAGAGGGAGAGACCCAGTACTTC | CASSLDLAGEGETQYF
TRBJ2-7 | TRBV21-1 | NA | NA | TGTGCCAGGCCGCGACCCGGGACTAGCGGGAGATTCGCCTACGAGCAGTACTTC | CARPRPGTSGRFAYEQYF
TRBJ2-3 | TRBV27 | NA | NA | TGTGCCAGCAAGTCCCTTAGGACGGGGAATGGAGATACGCAGTATTTT | CASKSLRTGNGDTQYF
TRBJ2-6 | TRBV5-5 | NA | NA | TGTGCCAGCAGCTTCGTTGCAGGGATAGTCTCTGGGGCCAACGTCCTGACTTTC | CASSFVAGIVSGANVLTF
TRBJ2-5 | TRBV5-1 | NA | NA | TGCGCCAGCAGTCTGGAGAGTATCGGGACCCAGTACTTC | CASSLESIGTQYF
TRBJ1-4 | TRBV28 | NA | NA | TGTGCCAGCAGTTTAGCGGCAGGGTTTCGTGATGAAAAACTGTTTTTT | CASSLAAGFRDEKLFF
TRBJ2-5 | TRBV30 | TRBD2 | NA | TGTGCCTGGAGTGTACTAGCGGGACCGGTCGGGGAGACCCAGTACTTC | CAWSVLAGPVGETQYF
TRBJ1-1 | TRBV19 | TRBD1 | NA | TGTGCCAGTAGTATACCCCCAGGGGGGACGCGCGTTCGGTCTGAAGCTTTCTTT | CASSIPPGGTRVRSEAFF
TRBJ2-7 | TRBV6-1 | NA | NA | TGTGCCAGCGGAAGATATTTGGGTGAGCAGTACTTC | CASGRYLGEQYF
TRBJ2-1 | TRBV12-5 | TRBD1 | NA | TGTGCTAGTGGTTTGACACCGACAGGGGTTGGCTCCTACAATGAGCAGTTCTTC | CASGLTPTGVGSYNEQFF
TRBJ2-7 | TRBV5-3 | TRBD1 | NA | TGTGCCAGAAGCCAGTCGACAGGGCAGAATGGCGAGCAGTACTTC | CARSQSTGQNGEQYF
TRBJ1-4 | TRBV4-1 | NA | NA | TGCGCCAGCAGCCAAAGGAGCAGGGGAACTAATGAAAAACTGTTTTTT | CASSQRSRGTNEKLFF
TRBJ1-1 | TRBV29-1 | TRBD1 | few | TGCAGCGTCTTAACAGGGGGCGCTGAAGCTTTCTTT | CSVLTGGAEAFF
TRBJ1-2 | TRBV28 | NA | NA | TGTGCCAGCACGCCGACTGGGGGTGCTAACTATGGCTACACCTTC | CASTPTGGANYGYTF
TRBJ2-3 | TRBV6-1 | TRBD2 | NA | TGTGCCAGCAGTGATATTGATCGGACTAGTCAGGATTTT | CASSDIDRTSQDF
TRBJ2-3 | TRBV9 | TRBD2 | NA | TGTGCCAGCAGCCTTAGCGGGAGTGGAGATACGCAGTATTTT | CASSLSGSGDTQYF
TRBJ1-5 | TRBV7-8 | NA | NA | TGTGCCAGCAGCTTAGGGGGAGGGGCTAACAATCAGCCCCAGCATTTT | CASSLGGGANNQPQHF
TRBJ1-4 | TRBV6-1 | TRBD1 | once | TGTGCCACCAAGACAGGGGCAACTAATGAAAAACTGTTTTTT | CATKTGATNEKLFF
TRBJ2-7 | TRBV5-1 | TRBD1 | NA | TGCGCCAGCCGCGGACAGGCTACGTACGAGCAGTACTTC | CASRGQATYEQYF
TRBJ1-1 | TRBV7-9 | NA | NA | TGTGCCAGCAGCTTAGTACGGCAGATGAACACTGAAGCTTTCTTT | CASSLVRQMNTEAFF
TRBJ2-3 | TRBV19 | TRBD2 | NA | TGTGCCAGTAGTTTAGCGGGATCAAATACGCAGTATTTT | CASSLAGSNTQYF
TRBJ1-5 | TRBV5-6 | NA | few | TGTGCCAGCAGCTTGGGCAATCAGCCCCAGCATTTT | CASSLGNQPQHF
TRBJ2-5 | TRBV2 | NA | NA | TGTGCCAGCAGTGCCTCGTGGGTGGTGGAGACCCAGTACTTC | CASSASWVVETQYF
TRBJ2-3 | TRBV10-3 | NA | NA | TGTGCCATCAGTGCCTACAGCCACACAGATACGCAGTATTTT | CAISAYSHTDTQYF
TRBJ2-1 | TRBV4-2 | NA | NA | TGTGCCAGCGGAAGAAGCGGGCAAAATGAGCAGTTCTTC | CASGRSGQNEQFF
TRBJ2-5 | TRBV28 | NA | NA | TGTGCCAGCAGTTTATTGGCAGGGACGGAGACCCAGTACTTC | CASSLLAGTETQYF
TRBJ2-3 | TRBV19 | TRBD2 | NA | TGTGCCAGTAGACGGACTAGCGGGAGTTTTACAGATACGCAGTATTTT | CASRRTSGSFTDTQYF
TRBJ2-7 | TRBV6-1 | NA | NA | TGTGCCAGCAGTGTCGCAGGGACGGGTTCTTACGAGCAGTACTTC | CASSVAGTGSYEQYF
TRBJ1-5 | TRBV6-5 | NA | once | TGTGCCAGCAGTGGGAATCAGCCCCAGCATTTT | CASSGNQPQHF
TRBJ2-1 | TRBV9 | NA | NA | TGTGCCAGCAGCGTATTAACGGGGAGCTCCTACAATGAGCAGTTCTTC | CASSVLTGSSYNEQFF
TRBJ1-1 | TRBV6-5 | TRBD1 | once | TGTGCCAGCAGCCGGGACAGGGACACTGAAGCTTTCTTT | CASSRDRDTEAFF
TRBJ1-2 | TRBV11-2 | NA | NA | TGTGCCAGCAGCTTAGCTGGCGGGAACAGGGCCTATGGCTACACCTTC | CASSLAGGNRAYGYTF
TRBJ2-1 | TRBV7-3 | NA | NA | TGTGCCAGCAGCGCTGGACCTCGGCAGGGTAATTCTAATGAGCAGTTCTTC | CASSAGPRQGNSNEQFF
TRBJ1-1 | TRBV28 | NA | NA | TGTGCCAGCGAGGGGAATCAAAACGCTGAAGCTTTCTTT | CASEGNQNAEAFF
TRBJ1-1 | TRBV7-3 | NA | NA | TGTGCCAGCAGCCGCTCTAAGAACACTGAAGCTTTCTTT | CASSRSKNTEAFF
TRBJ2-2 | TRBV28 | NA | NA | TGTGCCAGCAGTTCTCTGGACCACGGGGAGCTGTTTTTT | CASSSLDHGELFF
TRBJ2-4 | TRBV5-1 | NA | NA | TGCGCCAGCAGCTTGTCGGGACAAACACTAGCCAAAAACATTCAGTACTTC | CASSLSGQTLAKNIQYF
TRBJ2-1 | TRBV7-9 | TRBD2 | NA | TGTGCCAGCAGCTTAGAGTCATGGACTAGCAGATACAATGAGCAGTTCTTC | CASSLESWTSRYNEQFF
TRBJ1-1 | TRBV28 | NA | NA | TGTGCCAGCAGCGAATTAGGGGAAGGAGGGACTAGAGCTTTCTTT | CASSELGEGGTRAFF
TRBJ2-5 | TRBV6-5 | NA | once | TGTGCCAGCAGTTACTCAAGCATCCAAGAGACCCAGTACTTC | CASSYSSIQETQYF
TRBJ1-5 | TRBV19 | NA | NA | TGTGCCAGTAGCCCTGGGACTGGTCAAAATCAGCCCCAGCATTTT | CASSPGTGQNQPQHF
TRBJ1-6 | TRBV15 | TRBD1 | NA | TGTGCCACCAGCAGAGTTGACAGGGAACACTCACCCCTCCACTTT | CATSRVDREHSPLHF
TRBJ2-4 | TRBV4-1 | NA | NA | TGCGCCAGCAGCCAAGTGGGGACCGGAAACATTCAGTACTTC | CASSQVGTGNIQYF
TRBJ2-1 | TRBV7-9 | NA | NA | TGTGCCAGCAGCTTAGGGATACTAGGTGGAACGGAGGGTGAGCAGTTCTTC | CASSLGILGGTEGEQFF